The rows below give T cell receptor beta chains drawn from one sample of a study of cytomegalovirus exposure and HLA in healthy donors. Sequencing was performed with immunoSEQ multiplex PCR; in TCRdb, only in-frame clones are kept and a portion is missing. The top ten clones hold around 1.6% of a sample with about 140,000 clones, about 68% of them seen once. Sample: PBMCs. The origin of the receptors is a human donor in good health. Each CDR3 is given with its conserved first and last residue. The D gene is left open where the match is weak. Not every row has a clone size; where given, it reads once, few, many or a size class.

CDR3nt: TGTGCCAGCAGTTACTCGGCAGGGCAAACCTACGAGCAGTACTTC
CDR3aa: CASSYSAGQTYEQYF
j_gene: TRBJ2-7
v_gene: TRBV6-6
abundance: -
d_gene: -

CDR3nt: TGTGCCAGCAGCCAGGGGTCAGGAAACACCATATATTTT
CDR3aa: CASSQGSGNTIYF
j_gene: TRBJ1-3
v_gene: TRBV28
abundance: -
d_gene: -

CDR3nt: TGTGCCAGCACGGAACCGGGACACAGCTCTGGGGCCAACGTCCTGACTTTC
CDR3aa: CASTEPGHSSGANVLTF
j_gene: TRBJ2-6
v_gene: TRBV4-2
abundance: -
d_gene: -

CDR3nt: TGTGCCAGCAGTTTATTCACTAGCTCTGGAAACACCATATATTTT
CDR3aa: CASSLFTSSGNTIYF
j_gene: TRBJ1-3
v_gene: TRBV28
abundance: -
d_gene: -

CDR3nt: TGCGCCAGCAGCCAAGATTATGTGTTGGGGGGCGAGCAGTACTTC
CDR3aa: CASSQDYVLGGEQYF
j_gene: TRBJ2-7
v_gene: TRBV4-3
abundance: -
d_gene: -

CDR3nt: TGCGCCAGCAGCTTGGTCGCAGGGGAAGATACGCAGTATTTT
CDR3aa: CASSLVAGEDTQYF
j_gene: TRBJ2-3
v_gene: TRBV5-1
abundance: -
d_gene: -

CDR3nt: TGTGCCAGTAGTATAAAACAGGGAACGAGAGTTGGCTACACCTTC
CDR3aa: CASSIKQGTRVGYTF
j_gene: TRBJ1-2
v_gene: TRBV19
abundance: -
d_gene: -

CDR3nt: TGCAGCGTGGTACCTAGAAGCTCCTACAATGAGCAGTTCTTC
CDR3aa: CSVVPRSSYNEQFF
j_gene: TRBJ2-1
v_gene: TRBV29-1
abundance: -
d_gene: -

CDR3nt: TGTGCCAGCAGTGACTCGGGGAGGGGTCAAGCATACGAGCAGTACTTC
CDR3aa: CASSDSGRGQAYEQYF
j_gene: TRBJ2-7
v_gene: TRBV6-4
abundance: -
d_gene: TRBD2

CDR3nt: TGTGCCAGCAGCTTATCGGGAGGGCGTAATGAGCAGTTCTTC
CDR3aa: CASSLSGGRNEQFF
j_gene: TRBJ2-1
v_gene: TRBV7-3
abundance: -
d_gene: TRBD2

CDR3nt: TGTGCCAGCTCTCAGGGGACGGATAGCAATCAGCCCCAGCATTTT
CDR3aa: CASSQGTDSNQPQHF
j_gene: TRBJ1-5
v_gene: TRBV18
abundance: -
d_gene: -

CDR3nt: TGTGCCAGCAACCCGGGACGCGGGGGCACAGATACGCAGTATTTT
CDR3aa: CASNPGRGGTDTQYF
j_gene: TRBJ2-3
v_gene: TRBV6-5
abundance: -
d_gene: -

CDR3nt: TGTGCCAGCAGCGGGGACAGACAGACCCAGTACTTC
CDR3aa: CASSGDRQTQYF
j_gene: TRBJ2-5
v_gene: TRBV11-3
abundance: once
d_gene: TRBD1

CDR3nt: TGTGCCAGCAGTTTCGGGGGACAGGGTCTTTCTGAAGCTTTCTTT
CDR3aa: CASSFGGQGLSEAFF
j_gene: TRBJ1-1
v_gene: TRBV27
abundance: -
d_gene: TRBD1

CDR3nt: TGTGCCACCAGCAGCCCCCAGGACAGGGAGGTCGGGAAACTGTTTTTT
CDR3aa: CATSSPQDREVGKLFF
j_gene: TRBJ1-4
v_gene: TRBV15
abundance: -
d_gene: TRBD1

CDR3nt: TGTGCCAGCAACCTAGCGGGAGGTCGGACAGATACGCAGTATTTT
CDR3aa: CASNLAGGRTDTQYF
j_gene: TRBJ2-3
v_gene: TRBV6-6
abundance: -
d_gene: TRBD2

CDR3nt: TGCGCCAGCAGTGTTCTGGGCCCCGGCTACAATGAGCAGTTCTTC
CDR3aa: CASSVLGPGYNEQFF
j_gene: TRBJ2-1
v_gene: TRBV5-1
abundance: -
d_gene: -

CDR3nt: TGTGCCAGCAGCCAAGATCTAGCGGGAGGCAACTACGAGCAGTACTTC
CDR3aa: CASSQDLAGGNYEQYF
j_gene: TRBJ2-7
v_gene: TRBV4-1
abundance: -
d_gene: TRBD2

CDR3nt: TGCGCCAGCAGTGATAAAAGCGGGAGGTACAATGAGCAGTTCTTC
CDR3aa: CASSDKSGRYNEQFF
j_gene: TRBJ2-1
v_gene: TRBV10-2
abundance: -
d_gene: TRBD2

CDR3nt: TGCAGTTCCGGGTCCACAGATACGCAGTATTTT
CDR3aa: CSSGSTDTQYF
j_gene: TRBJ2-3
v_gene: TRBV20-1
abundance: -
d_gene: -

CDR3nt: TGTGCCAGCAGTTTATCCCAGGGTGGCTACGAGCAGTACTTC
CDR3aa: CASSLSQGGYEQYF
j_gene: TRBJ2-7
v_gene: TRBV28
abundance: -
d_gene: -

CDR3nt: TGCGCCAGCAGCTTAATCGGGAGGGGAGACAATGAGCAGTTCTTC
CDR3aa: CASSLIGRGDNEQFF
j_gene: TRBJ2-1
v_gene: TRBV5-1
abundance: few
d_gene: TRBD2

CDR3nt: TGCGCCAGCAGCCCTCTTACTAGCGGGAGCTCCTACAATGAGCAGTTCTTC
CDR3aa: CASSPLTSGSSYNEQFF
j_gene: TRBJ2-1
v_gene: TRBV10-2
abundance: once
d_gene: TRBD2

CDR3nt: TGTGCCAGCAGTGAAGGGGCTACTAGCGAGTACTACGAGCAGTACTTC
CDR3aa: CASSEGATSEYYEQYF
j_gene: TRBJ2-7
v_gene: TRBV6-1
abundance: -
d_gene: TRBD2

CDR3nt: TGTGCCAGCAACCCTAGCGGGAGTTTGTCAGATACGCAGTATTTT
CDR3aa: CASNPSGSLSDTQYF
j_gene: TRBJ2-3
v_gene: TRBV13
abundance: -
d_gene: TRBD2

CDR3nt: TGTGCCAGCAGCTTTACTCTGAACACCGGGGAGCTGTTTTTT
CDR3aa: CASSFTLNTGELFF
j_gene: TRBJ2-2
v_gene: TRBV7-6
abundance: -
d_gene: -

CDR3nt: TGTGCTAGTGGTTTGGTACGGGGGAGCGGAGACTACGAGCAGTACTTC
CDR3aa: CASGLVRGSGDYEQYF
j_gene: TRBJ2-7
v_gene: TRBV12-5
abundance: -
d_gene: -

CDR3nt: TGTGCCAGTAGTATAGATTCGAGGGACAGGGTAATTTGGCAGCCCCAGCATTTT
CDR3aa: CASSIDSRDRVIWQPQHF
j_gene: TRBJ1-5
v_gene: TRBV19
abundance: -
d_gene: TRBD1